The entry that follows covers one T cell receptor (beta chain) sequence. As yet, its antigen is unknown. These data come from a study of cytomegalovirus exposure and HLA in healthy donors. Study information: One earlier analysis, a look at 150 million to 200 million T cells, found some 100 million unique TCR beta sequences. Notes on the study in general: An analysis was carried out at a later point. It showed that HLA-associated TCR beta chains were more clonally expanded than equally common non-associated chains. Available immune exposure information was restricted to CMV serostatus only. Rarity marked most TCR sequences, yet some public TCRs occurred in many donors.

Both 60 Vbeta primers and 13 Jbeta primers went into the PCR. TCRdb keeps only in-frame clones here, not all; method: immunoSEQ multiplex PCR. This sample's clone table lists about 170,000 clones. Material for sequencing was PBMCs. This sequence was found in a young woman in good health and CMV-seropositive.

The CDR3 coding sequence is TGTGCCTGGAGTCTGCGGGACTCCTACAATGAGCAGTTCTTC. Encoded protein: CAWSLRDSYNEQFF. The chain carries TRBV30 and TRBJ2-1, with TRBD2 as a possible D gene (6 bases). V lost 2 bases and J lost 0, with 8 bases in between. The germline V gene encodes CDR1 GTSNPN and CDR2 SVGIG (reference sequence). This CDR3 comprises 14 residues.